This T cell receptor beta chain was captured in a study of CD8 T cells in ankylosing spondylitis. This clonotype was seen at least ten times. Its specificity is unknown. Quantitative 5'-RACE was performed with molecular barcodes, and it yielded the TCR beta libraries. TCRdb re-called the 5' RACE reads through MiXCR, storing one row per CDR3 protein. The sample includes about 500,000 distinct CDR3 sequences, about 5.7% of them seen just once. The J segment lost 4 bases and the V segment lost 3 bases, leaving 1 base of the junction unmatched. The CDR3 runs to 14 residues. CDR1 is LGHDT, CDR2 YNNKEL, per germline (reference sequence). Findings and limits, study-wide: A TCR beta motif of fewer than ten highly homologous variants appeared characteristic of ankylosing spondylitis blood. The disease-linked clones had a CD8+ phenotype and low blood frequencies. Within matched ankylosing spondylitis synovial fluid, disease-linked clones were reportedly significantly enriched.

The receptor's source is a male donor with ankylosing spondylitis. The source material was blood, either unsorted or a sorted T cell fraction (not recorded which). The chain recombines TRBV3-1 with TRBJ1-2; 11 nucleotides align to TRBD1. For the CDR3, the DNA is TGTGCCAGCAGCCATGGGACAGGGGGCTATGGCTACACCTTC. It specifies CASSHGTGGYGYTF.